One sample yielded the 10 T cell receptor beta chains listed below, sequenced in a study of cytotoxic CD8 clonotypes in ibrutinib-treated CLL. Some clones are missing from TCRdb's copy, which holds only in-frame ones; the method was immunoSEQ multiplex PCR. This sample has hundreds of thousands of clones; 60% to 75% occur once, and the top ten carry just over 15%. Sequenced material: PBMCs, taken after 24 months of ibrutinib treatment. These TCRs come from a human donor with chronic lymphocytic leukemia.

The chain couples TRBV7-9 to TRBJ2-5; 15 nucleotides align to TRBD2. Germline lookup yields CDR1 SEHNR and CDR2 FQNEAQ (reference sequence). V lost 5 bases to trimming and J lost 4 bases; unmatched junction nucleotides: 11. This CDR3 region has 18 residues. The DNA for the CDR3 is TGTGCCAGCAGCCCCGGACTAGCGGGAGGGGAAAGGGGAGAGACCCAGTACTTC. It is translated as CASSPGLAGGERGETQYF.

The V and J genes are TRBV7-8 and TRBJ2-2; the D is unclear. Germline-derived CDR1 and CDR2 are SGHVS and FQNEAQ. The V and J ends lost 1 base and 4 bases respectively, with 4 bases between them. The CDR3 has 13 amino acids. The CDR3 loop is CASSLEGTGELFF. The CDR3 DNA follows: TGTGCCAGCAGCTTAGAGGGCACCGGGGAGCTGTTTTTT.

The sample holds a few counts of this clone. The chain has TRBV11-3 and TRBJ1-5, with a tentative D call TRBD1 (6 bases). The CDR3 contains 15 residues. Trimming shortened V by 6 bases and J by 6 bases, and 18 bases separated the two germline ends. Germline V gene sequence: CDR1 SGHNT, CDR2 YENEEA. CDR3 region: CASRLVGDNRQPQHF. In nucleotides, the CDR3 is TGTGCCAGCAGACTGGTTGGGGACAATCGTCAGCCCCAGCATTTT.

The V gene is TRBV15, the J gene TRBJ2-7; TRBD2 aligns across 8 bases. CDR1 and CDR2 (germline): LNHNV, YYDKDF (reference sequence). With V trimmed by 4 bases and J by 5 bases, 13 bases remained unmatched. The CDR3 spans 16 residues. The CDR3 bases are TGTGCCACCAGCAAGCTCCGGGGGGGGCGTCCCCACGAGCAGTACTTC. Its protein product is CATSKLRGGRPHEQYF. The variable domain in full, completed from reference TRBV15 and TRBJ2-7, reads DAMVIQNPRYQVTQFGKPVTLSCSQTLNHNVMYWYQQKSSQAPKLLFHYYDKDFNNEADTPDNFQSRRPNTSFCFLDIRSPGLGDTAMYLCATSKLRGGRPHEQYFGPGTRLTVT.

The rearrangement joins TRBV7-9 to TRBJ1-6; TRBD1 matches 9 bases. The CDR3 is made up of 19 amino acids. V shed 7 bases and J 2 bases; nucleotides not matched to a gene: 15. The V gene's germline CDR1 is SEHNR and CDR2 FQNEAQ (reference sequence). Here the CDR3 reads CASTSGIWRTGAYNSPLHF. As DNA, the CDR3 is TGTGCCAGCACAAGCGGGATTTGGCGGACAGGGGCCTATAATTCACCCCTCCACTTT.

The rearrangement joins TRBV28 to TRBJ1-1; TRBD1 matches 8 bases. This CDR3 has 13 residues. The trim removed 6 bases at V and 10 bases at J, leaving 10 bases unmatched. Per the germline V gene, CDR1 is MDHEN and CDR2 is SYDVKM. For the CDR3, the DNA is TGTGCCAGCAGGACAGGGACAGGCGACGGAGCTTTCTTT. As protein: CASRTGTGDGAFF.

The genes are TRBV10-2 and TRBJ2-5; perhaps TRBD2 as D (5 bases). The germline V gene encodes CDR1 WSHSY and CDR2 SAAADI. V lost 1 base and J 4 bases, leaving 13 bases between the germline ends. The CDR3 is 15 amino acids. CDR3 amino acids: CASSEYLGSGETQYF. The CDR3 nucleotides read TGCGCCAGCAGTGAGTATTTAGGGAGCGGAGAGACCCAGTACTTC.

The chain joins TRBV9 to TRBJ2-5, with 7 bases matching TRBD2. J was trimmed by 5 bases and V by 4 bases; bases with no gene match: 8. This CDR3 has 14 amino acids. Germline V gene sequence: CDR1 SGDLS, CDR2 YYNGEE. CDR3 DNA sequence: TGTGCCAGCAGCCCCTCTGGGGGAGGGGAGACCCAGTACTTC. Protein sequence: CASSPSGGGETQYF.

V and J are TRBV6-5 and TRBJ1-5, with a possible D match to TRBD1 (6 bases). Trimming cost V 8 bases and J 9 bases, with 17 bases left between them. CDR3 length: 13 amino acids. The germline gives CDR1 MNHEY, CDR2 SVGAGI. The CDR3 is CASRNGGAGPQHF. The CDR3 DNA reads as TGTGCCAGCCGTAACGGGGGGGCCGGGCCCCAGCATTTT.

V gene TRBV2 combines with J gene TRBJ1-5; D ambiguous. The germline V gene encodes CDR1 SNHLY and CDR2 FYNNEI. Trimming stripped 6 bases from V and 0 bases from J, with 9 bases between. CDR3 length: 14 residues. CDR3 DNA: TGTGCCAGCAGCGTTCAAGATAGCAATCAGCCCCAGCATTTT. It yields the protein CASSVQDSNQPQHF.